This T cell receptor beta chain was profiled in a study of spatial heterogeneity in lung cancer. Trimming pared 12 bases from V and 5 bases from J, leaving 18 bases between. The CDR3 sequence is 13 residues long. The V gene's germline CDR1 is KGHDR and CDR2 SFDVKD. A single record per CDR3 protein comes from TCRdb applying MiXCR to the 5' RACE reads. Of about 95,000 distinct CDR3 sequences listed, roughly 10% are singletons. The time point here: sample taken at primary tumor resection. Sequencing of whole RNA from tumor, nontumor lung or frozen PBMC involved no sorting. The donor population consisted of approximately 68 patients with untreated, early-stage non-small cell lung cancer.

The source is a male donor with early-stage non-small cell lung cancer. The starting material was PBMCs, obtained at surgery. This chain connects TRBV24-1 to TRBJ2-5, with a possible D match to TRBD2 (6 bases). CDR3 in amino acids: CAPSGGVDETQYF. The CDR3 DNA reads TGTGCCCCCTCCGGAGGGGTCGATGAGACCCAGTACTTC.